This T cell receptor (beta chain) was recorded in a study of HIV-infected patients and healthy controls. Turning to the study itself: By the second bleed, viral load was undetectable in about 70% of the 16 patients.

The trim removed 5 bases at V and 4 bases at J, leaving 4 bases unmatched. CDR3 length: 13 residues. Reverse transcription used around 500 ng RNA and constant-region primers for alpha and beta. Alpha and beta chain libraries were made separately by chain-specific third strand synthesis with multiplexing indices. Two random hexamers, added before amplification and joined, formed each molecule's 12-nucleotide barcode. Using its own MiXCR run on the 5' RACE reads, TCRdb lists one record per CDR3 protein. The sample includes about 9,600 distinct CDR3 sequences, roughly 7.7% seen only once; the top ten take under 40%. There are many counts of this clonotype. Whole blood was used without fractionation, so all unsorted peripheral T cells were included. An approximately 2.5 ml peripheral blood sample was taken for RNA.

This chain links TRBV12-3 or TRBV12-4 with TRBJ1-1; 7 nucleotides align to TRBD1. The TCR comes from an adult with HIV infection. The input for sequencing was blood, taken before antiretroviral therapy. The CDR3 protein is CASSQTGTTEAFF. CDR3 nucleotide sequence: TGTGCCAGCAGTCAGACAGGGACCACTGAAGCTTTCTTT.